This TCR beta chain comes out of a study of OX40 agonist ivuxolimab in advanced cancers. About the study: Mean age approximately 66 years, range about 23 to 80; approximately 80% male.

Only in-frame clones appear in the TCRdb table, and some are missing; sequencing was by immunoSEQ multiplex PCR. This table has 20,000 or so clones, around 82% appearing once. Study-level results: Clones of CD4+ and CD8+ blood T cells grew by week 6 at doses of 0.1 to 3.0 mg/kg.

On this clone: Its antigen remains unidentified.

The source is an adult with an advanced solid tumor such as melanoma, head and neck, liver or kidney cancer. Source: CD4+ or CD8+ T cells sorted from blood, taken in a trial of the OX40 agonist ivuxolimab.

The CDR3 protein is CASSTQVFGNTIYF. Here the CDR3 DNA reads TGTGCCAGTAGTACCCAGGTGTTCGGAAACACCATATATTTT. The chain joins TRBV19 to TRBJ1-3; no clear D gene. Germline CDR1 is LNHDA and CDR2 is SQIVND (reference sequence). V lost 4 bases to trimming and J lost 4 bases, with 11 bases between them. This CDR3 has 14 residues.